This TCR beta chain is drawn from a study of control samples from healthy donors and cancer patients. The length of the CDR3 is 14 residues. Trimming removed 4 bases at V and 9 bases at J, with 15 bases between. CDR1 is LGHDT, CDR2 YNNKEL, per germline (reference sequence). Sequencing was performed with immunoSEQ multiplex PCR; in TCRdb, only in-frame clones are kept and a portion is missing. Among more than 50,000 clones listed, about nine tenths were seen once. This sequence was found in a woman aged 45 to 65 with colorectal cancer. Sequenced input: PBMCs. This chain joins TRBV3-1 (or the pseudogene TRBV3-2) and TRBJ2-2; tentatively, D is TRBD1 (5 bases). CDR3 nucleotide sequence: TGTGCCAGCAGCCGCCCTTCAGGGTCGAGGGAGCTGTTTTTT. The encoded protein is CASSRPSGSRELFF.